The clone carrying this T cell receptor (beta chain) was recorded only once. Its cognate antigen is unknown. This sample was taken from a study of T cell responses to AZD1222 COVID-19 vaccine. General study results and limits: Among the donors, most were white British and more were female, and clonal diversity was possibly underestimated. Dominant CD4 TCR responses targeted spike regions 160-218 and 743-854.

The repertoire was sequenced with immunoSEQ multiplex PCR; TCRdb's copy has only in-frame clones and lacks some. The sample includes 50,000 to 70,000 clones, 89% of them seen just once. Germline CDR1 SGHRS, CDR2 YFSETQ. This CDR3 comprises 17 residues. V dropped 0 bases and J dropped 1 base, with 16 bases sitting between them. The material sequenced was peripheral blood, taken 28 days after the second AZD1222 dose. The TCR originated in an adult who received the AZD1222 COVID-19 vaccine. The chain employs TRBV5-1 and TRBJ1-1, with D tentatively TRBD1 (6 bases). CDR3 DNA: TGCGCCAGCAGCTTGGTAAGCAGGGGTTTGACGAACACTGAAGCTTTCTTT. Protein product: CASSLVSRGLTNTEAFF.